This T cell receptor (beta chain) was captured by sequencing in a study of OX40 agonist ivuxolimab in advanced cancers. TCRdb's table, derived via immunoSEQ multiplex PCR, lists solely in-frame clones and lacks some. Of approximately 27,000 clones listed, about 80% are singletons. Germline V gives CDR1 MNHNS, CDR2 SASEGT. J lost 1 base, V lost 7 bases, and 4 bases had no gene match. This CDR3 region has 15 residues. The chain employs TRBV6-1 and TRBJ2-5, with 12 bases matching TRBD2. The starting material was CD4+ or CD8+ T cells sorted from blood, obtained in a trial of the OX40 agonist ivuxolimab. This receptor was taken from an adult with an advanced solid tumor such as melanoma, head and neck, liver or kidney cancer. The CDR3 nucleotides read TGTGCCAGCACTCCACTAGCGGGGGGCCAAGAGACCCAGTACTTC. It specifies CASTPLAGGQETQYF.